This T cell receptor (beta chain) appears in the sequencing data of a study of vaccination and CD4 T cells after COVID-19 (dated by TCRdb to the early 2020s). About the investigation overall: SARS-CoV-2 positivity had been established in the convalescent patients by nasal swab PCR, and mild disease was recorded in some 10 of these patients and severe disease in one. The convalescent cohort comprised six males and four females, including two Hispanic individuals, seven Caucasians, two Asians and one multiracial person. Participants received two doses of either the Pfizer-BioNTech BNT162b2 vaccine (n=8) or the Moderna mRNA-1273 vaccine (n=2). Post-COVID blood samples from convalescent patients were collected a median of roughly 100 days after diagnosis, with a range of about 35 to 161 days. Post-vaccine blood samples were collected a median of approximately 68 days after the second vaccine dose, ranging from roughly 12 to 250 days. The cultures were stimulated with overlapping spike peptide pools from SARS-CoV-2 and from the common cold coronaviruses HCoV-NL63, HCoV-OC43 and HCoV-229E. As controls, cultures received a CEFX viral epitope pool (the positive control), an HIV-1 Nef peptide pool (the negative control), or no peptide at all. In around nine COVID-19 convalescent patients and a few infection-naive healthy vaccine recipients, the spike-specific CD4+ TCR repertoire before mRNA vaccination was compared with the repertoire after mRNA vaccination.

The treatment or condition label, as the study defines it: roughly 10-day PBMC culture with coronavirus spike peptide pools or control peptides (ViraFEST assay). The ViraFEST assay, used in the study, expanded antigen-specific T cells with peptide pools and then identified the expanded clonotypes through TCR sequencing. The convalescent patients' positive SARS-CoV-2 PCR tests were from March to December 2020, which was before the Alpha, Beta and Delta variants emerged in the United States. Each well held some 2 million PBMCs cultured with roughly 10 ug/ml peptide pools in IMDM containing approximately 5% human AB serum and around 10 IU/ml IL-2. Half of the culture medium was replaced with fresh IL-2-containing medium on days 3 and 7. Once the cells had been in culture for about 10 days, the EasySep CD4+ T cell isolation kit was used to isolate CD4+ T cells by negative selection. PBMCs were separated from whole blood using Ficoll-Paque Plus gradient centrifugation and then either used fresh or cryopreserved at -140C. In general, triplicate wells were set up for every culture condition.

Receptors were amplified or captured by PCR. At the Johns Hopkins FTIC core, DNA from the cultured CD4+ T cells underwent TCR sequencing with the Oncomine TCR Beta short-read assay. The QIAamp micro DNA kit was used to extract genomic DNA from the cultured CD4+ T cells. Oncomine TCR Beta libraries from cultured CD4+ T cells were pooled using unique dual indexes and sequenced on an Illumina iSeq 100. The study's own analysis went as follows. Non-productive sequences were removed, and CDR3s not starting with C, not ending with F or W, or shorter than 7 amino acids were discarded. The MANAFEST web application identified antigen-specific clonotypes by comparing peptide-stimulated wells against reference wells and other culture wells. Positive clones required FDR below 0.05, an odds ratio above 5, and productive frequency above 0.1% in at least two of three replicate wells. Clonotypes that were significantly expanded in both SARS-CoV-2 spike wells and at least one common cold coronavirus spike condition were defined as cross-reactive. Using R version 3.6.1, CDR3 homology was evaluated through Levenshtein distances (stringdist) along with unrooted phylogenetic trees (ape). TCRdb's own reprocessing of the public reads used fastp at Q25 and MiXCR and kept productive beta chains. Every entry covers one CDR3 protein and lists the most common genes and DNA from its rows. Clone size and V and J calls follow TCRdb, not the original study. The sample includes about 16,000 distinct CDR3 sequences, with 44% observed a single time. In total, the top ten clones hold about 7% of the sample.

Comments on this clonotype: Its binding antigen is unknown. No base quality information exists; no much larger clone differs at one position.

Here V drops 6 bases and J drops 6 bases, and the junction holds 7 bases not matched to any gene. The CDR3 contains 14 residues, cysteine and phenylalanine counted. Only the CDR3 part of the read is kept: 42 bases, read in frame from the first base. Reading the germline V gene gives CDR1 SNHLY and CDR2 FYNNEI. What the authors observed across the whole study: In convalescent patients, nearly all vaccine-specific clones (304 of 307) were found to be mono-reactive for SARS-CoV-2 spike rather than cross-reactive with common cold coronaviruses. The study included relatively few convalescent patients and did not analyze early timepoints after natural infection. In convalescent patients, a median about 90% of post-vaccine SARS-CoV-2-reactive clones were detected only after vaccination, and vaccine-specific priming was suggested by this finding. The median number of SARS-CoV-2-reactive clonotypes rose from around 20 after infection to some 37 after vaccination, but the change was not significant.

The rearrangement combines TRBV2 with TRBJ2-1; TRBD1 aligns with 8 central bases. Sequencing was performed on CD4+ T cells from blood, cultured in vitro, taken after SARS-CoV-2 vaccination. The clonotype comes from a human donor who had recovered from COVID-19. The CDR3 protein sequence reads: CASSKDTGGNEQFF. The DNA sequence is as follows: TGTGCCAGCAGCAAGGACACAGGGGGCAATGAGCAGTTCTTC. Here the CDR3 is joined to the reference TRBV2 and TRBJ2-1 genes, and the full variable domain is: EPEVTQTPSHQVTQMGQEVILRCVPISNHLYFYWYRQILGQKVEFLVSFYNNEISEKSEIFDDQFSVERPDGSNFTLKIRSTKLEDSAMYFCASSKDTGGNEQFFGPGTRLTVL.